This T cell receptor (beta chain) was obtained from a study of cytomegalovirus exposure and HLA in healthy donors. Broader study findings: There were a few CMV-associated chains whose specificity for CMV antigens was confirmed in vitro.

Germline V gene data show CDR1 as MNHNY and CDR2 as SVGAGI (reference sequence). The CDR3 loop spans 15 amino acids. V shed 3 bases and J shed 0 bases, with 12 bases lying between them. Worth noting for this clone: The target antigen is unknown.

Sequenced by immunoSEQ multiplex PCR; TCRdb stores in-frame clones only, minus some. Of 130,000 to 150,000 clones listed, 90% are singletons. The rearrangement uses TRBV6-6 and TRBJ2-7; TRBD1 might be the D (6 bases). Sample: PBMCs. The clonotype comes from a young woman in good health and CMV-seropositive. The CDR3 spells CASSYPDRNSYEQYF. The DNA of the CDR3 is TGTGCCAGCAGTTATCCCGACAGGAACTCCTACGAGCAGTACTTC.